The rows below give T cell receptor beta chains drawn from one sample of a study of T cells in localized non-small cell lung cancer. Repertoires were generated with immunoSEQ multiplex PCR, while TCRdb's copy carries only in-frame clones and drops some. Of under 35,000 clones in the sample, over 65% were seen once. The specimen was peripheral blood, collected before any cancer treatment. The receptors were gathered from a male donor aged 60 or older with stage II squamous cell lung carcinoma. Each CDR3 is given with its conserved first and last residue. The D gene is left open where the match is weak. For some rows the clone size is stated as once, few or many, or as a class when expanded; others skip it.

d_call clone_size j_call v_call cdr3_aa cdr3_nt
. . TRBJ1-3 TRBV9 CASSADPRTSSGNTIYF TGTGCCAGCAGCGCAGACCCCAGGACTAGCTCTGGAAACACCATATATTTT
. . TRBJ1-5 TRBV19 CASSIAGLSNQPQHF TGTGCCAGTAGTATAGCAGGTCTTAGCAATCAGCCCCAGCATTTT
. . TRBJ1-3 TRBV19 CASSSFLPGSSGNTIYF TGTGCCAGTAGTTCCTTCTTACCGGGAAGCTCTGGAAACACCATATATTTT
. . TRBJ1-3 TRBV4-1 CASSPRGDSGNTIYF TGCGCCAGCAGTCCCCGGGGGGACTCTGGAAACACCATATATTTT
TRBD1 few TRBJ1-2 TRBV6-5 CASTQQGGGYGYTF TGTGCCAGCACGCAACAGGGGGGAGGCTATGGCTACACCTTC
. . TRBJ2-3 TRBV11-2 CASSLTWEDTQYF TGTGCCAGCAGCTTAACGTGGGAGGATACGCAGTATTTT
TRBD1 . TRBJ2-2 TRBV30 CAWGPGGVRTGELFF TGTGCCTGGGGACCAGGGGGTGTACGCACCGGGGAGCTGTTTTTT
TRBD2 . TRBJ2-3 TRBV2 CASREITGTSGRIRSTDTQYF TGTGCCAGCAGGGAAATAACCGGGACTAGCGGGAGAATTCGGAGCACAGATACGCAGTATTTT
TRBD2 . TRBJ2-1 TRBV9 CASSVASSGNYNEQFF TGTGCCAGCAGCGTAGCTAGTAGCGGGAACTACAATGAGCAGTTCTTC
. few TRBJ1-1 TRBV25-1 CASSPTAFTGGTTEAFF TGTGCCAGCAGCCCGACAGCCTTTACCGGGGGAACCACTGAAGCTTTCTTT
TRBD2 . TRBJ2-1 TRBV7-9 CASSPQLAHNEQFF TGTGCCAGCAGCCCCCAACTAGCGCACAATGAGCAGTTCTTC
. . TRBJ2-1 TRBV19 CASSSAPGQLYNEQFF TGTGCCAGTAGTAGCGCCCCGGGACAACTCTACAATGAGCAGTTCTTC
. . TRBJ2-7 TRBV10-2 CASMREGEGYEQYF TGCGCCAGCATGCGAGAGGGGGAGGGCTACGAGCAGTACTTC
. . TRBJ1-5 TRBV5-1 CASRHKTVRQPQHF TGCGCCAGCCGCCACAAGACAGTTCGCCAGCCCCAGCATTTT
TRBD2 . TRBJ2-4 TRBV18 CASSPPELAGAKNIQYF TGTGCCAGCTCACCACCGGAACTAGCGGGAGCTAAAAACATTCAGTACTTC
TRBD1 . TRBJ2-7 TRBV7-9 CASSFGTGPYEQYF TGTGCCAGCAGTTTTGGGACAGGCCCCTACGAGCAGTACTTC
TRBD1 . TRBJ1-2 TRBV19 CASSTETGSGYTF TGTGCCAGTAGTACCGAGACAGGGAGTGGCTACACCTTC
TRBD2 . TRBJ2-3 TRBV6-5 CASGGGPYTQYF TGTGCCAGCGGCGGGGGTCCCTATACGCAGTATTTT
TRBD1 . TRBJ1-5 TRBV27 CASSPGQGNQPQHF TGTGCCAGCAGCCCGGGACAGGGTAATCAGCCCCAGCATTTT
TRBD2 . TRBJ2-2 TRBV4-2 CASSQESLAGSTGELFF TGTGCCAGCAGCCAAGAGTCACTAGCGGGCTCAACCGGGGAGCTGTTTTTT
TRBD2 . TRBJ2-5 TRBV6-5 CAAGGREETQYF TGTGCAGCTGGCGGGAGGGAAGAGACCCAGTACTTC
. . TRBJ1-5 TRBV10-3 CAINRDPEQPQHF TGTGCCATCAACCGGGACCCAGAGCAGCCCCAGCATTTT
. . TRBJ1-1 TRBV6-5 CAGMPPHDTEAFF TGTGCCGGGATGCCCCCCCACGACACTGAAGCTTTCTTT
TRBD2 few TRBJ2-3 TRBV9 CASSVALRGGGDTQYF TGTGCCAGCAGCGTAGCTTTGCGGGGGGGCGGAGATACGCAGTATTTT
TRBD1 . TRBJ2-7 TRBV27 CASRYRGPYEQYF TGTGCCAGCCGTTACAGGGGCCCCTACGAGCAGTACTTC
TRBD2 . TRBJ2-1 TRBV7-2 CASSLIIAGADEQFF TGTGCCAGCAGCTTAATAATAGCGGGGGCTGATGAGCAGTTCTTC
. . TRBJ1-1 TRBV6-1 CASTPLGSGTEAFF TGTGCCAGCACGCCCTTAGGAAGTGGCACTGAAGCTTTCTTT
. . TRBJ1-5 TRBV19 CASSRGNQPQHF TGTGCCAGTAGTAGAGGCAATCAGCCCCAGCATTTT
TRBD1 . TRBJ2-5 TRBV5-1 CASRLDRARETQYF TGCGCCAGCAGACTGGACAGGGCTCGGGAGACCCAGTACTTC
TRBD1 . TRBJ2-3 TRBV5-4 CASSDYGQGEGDTQYF TGTGCCAGCAGCGACTACGGACAGGGGGAAGGAGATACGCAGTATTTT
. few TRBJ1-5 TRBV11-2 CASSLAGGNQPQHF TGTGCCAGCAGCTTAGCGGGGGGCAATCAGCCCCAGCATTTT
. . TRBJ2-7 TRBV29-1 CSVSGPYEQYF TGCAGCGTATCCGGACCGTACGAGCAGTACTTC
. few TRBJ2-5 TRBV9 CASRLYSDKPITHQETQYF TGTGCCAGCAGACTATACTCGGACAAGCCGATTACCCACCAAGAGACCCAGTACTTC
TRBD1 . TRBJ2-3 TRBV5-1 CASSLATGVVDTQYF TGCGCCAGCAGCTTGGCGACAGGGGTGGTAGATACGCAGTATTTT
TRBD2 . TRBJ2-3 TRBV6-1 CASSDRAGGSFTDTQYF TGTGCCAGCAGTGATCGAGCGGGGGGCTCGTTCACAGATACGCAGTATTTT
. . TRBJ1-3 TRBV7-2 CASSLALHSGNTIYF TGTGCCAGCAGCTTAGCCCTCCACTCTGGAAACACCATATATTTT
TRBD2 . TRBJ2-2 TRBV5-1 CASRQDGAGGTGELFF TGCGCCAGCAGACAAGACGGAGCGGGAGGCACCGGGGAGCTGTTTTTT
. . TRBJ1-1 TRBV5-4 CASSLEFSGNTEAFF TGTGCCAGCAGCTTGGAGTTCTCGGGGAACACTGAAGCTTTCTTT
TRBD1 . TRBJ1-4 TRBV5-8 CASNRGHGEKLFF TGTGCCAGCAACAGGGGGCACGGTGAAAAACTGTTTTTT
. . TRBJ2-2 TRBV27 CASSPQDSYTGELFF TGTGCCAGCAGTCCCCAGGACAGTTACACCGGGGAGCTGTTTTTT
TRBD1 . TRBJ1-2 TRBV30 CAWRRDRGVSYGYTF TGTGCCTGGAGAAGGGACAGGGGGGTTAGCTATGGCTACACCTTC
TRBD2 . TRBJ2-5 TRBV5-1 CASSRLAADGETQYF TGCGCCAGCAGCCGACTAGCGGCAGATGGCGAGACCCAGTACTTC
. few TRBJ1-6 TRBV6-5 CASRSRGQGISPLHF TGTGCCAGCAGGTCCAGGGGTCAGGGAATTTCACCCCTCCACTTT
. once TRBJ2-3 TRBV5-1 CASSTTPGHSTDTQYF TGCGCCAGCAGCACCACCCCGGGTCATAGCACAGATACGCAGTATTTT
. once TRBJ1-4 TRBV30 CACLAGENEKLFF TGTGCCTGCCTCGCGGGGGAGAATGAAAAACTGTTTTTT
. . TRBJ1-1 TRBV5-1 CASSLGSDGTEAFF TGCGCCAGCAGCTTGGGATCGGACGGCACTGAAGCTTTCTTT
. . TRBJ2-7 TRBV18 CASSPWGGTTRREQYF TGTGCCAGCTCACCCTGGGGGGGCACTACGCGGCGCGAGCAGTACTTC
. once TRBJ1-1 TRBV7-9 CASSLMDGNTEAFF TGTGCCAGCAGCTTAATGGACGGGAACACTGAAGCTTTCTTT
. . TRBJ1-1 TRBV2 CASSATRGIEAFF TGTGCCAGCAGTGCTACCAGGGGCATTGAAGCTTTCTTT
. . TRBJ1-1 TRBV6-4 CASTPSPGNTEAFF TGTGCCAGCACCCCCTCGCCTGGGAACACTGAAGCTTTCTTT
TRBD2 once TRBJ2-1 TRBV7-9 CASSLPGLENNEQFF TGTGCCAGCAGCTTACCCGGACTAGAAAACAATGAGCAGTTCTTC
TRBD2 . TRBJ2-5 TRBV5-8 CASSGGLAGDAETQYF TGTGCCAGCAGCGGGGGACTAGCGGGTGACGCGGAGACCCAGTACTTC
. . TRBJ1-1 TRBV5-1 CASSWAGAPNTEAFF TGCGCCAGCAGCTGGGCCGGGGCTCCAAACACTGAAGCTTTCTTT
. once TRBJ1-3 TRBV5-8 CASSFRGNTIYF TGTGCCAGCAGCTTTCGTGGAAACACCATATATTTT
. . TRBJ1-2 TRBV25-1 CASSEYYNEGSYGYTF TGTGCCAGCAGTGAATACTACAACGAGGGGAGCTATGGCTACACCTTC
. . TRBJ1-6 TRBV5-6 CASSLVVSYGSYNSPLHF TGTGCCAGCAGCTTGGTCGTTTCTTATGGCTCCTATAATTCACCCCTCCACTTT
TRBD1 many TRBJ1-2 TRBV19 CASSAGTVYGYTF TGTGCCAGTAGTGCCGGGACAGTCTATGGCTACACCTTC
TRBD2 . TRBJ2-3 TRBV7-9 CASSRPRSAGLADTQYF TGTGCCAGCAGCCGTCCCCGGTCAGCGGGGCTTGCAGATACGCAGTATTTT